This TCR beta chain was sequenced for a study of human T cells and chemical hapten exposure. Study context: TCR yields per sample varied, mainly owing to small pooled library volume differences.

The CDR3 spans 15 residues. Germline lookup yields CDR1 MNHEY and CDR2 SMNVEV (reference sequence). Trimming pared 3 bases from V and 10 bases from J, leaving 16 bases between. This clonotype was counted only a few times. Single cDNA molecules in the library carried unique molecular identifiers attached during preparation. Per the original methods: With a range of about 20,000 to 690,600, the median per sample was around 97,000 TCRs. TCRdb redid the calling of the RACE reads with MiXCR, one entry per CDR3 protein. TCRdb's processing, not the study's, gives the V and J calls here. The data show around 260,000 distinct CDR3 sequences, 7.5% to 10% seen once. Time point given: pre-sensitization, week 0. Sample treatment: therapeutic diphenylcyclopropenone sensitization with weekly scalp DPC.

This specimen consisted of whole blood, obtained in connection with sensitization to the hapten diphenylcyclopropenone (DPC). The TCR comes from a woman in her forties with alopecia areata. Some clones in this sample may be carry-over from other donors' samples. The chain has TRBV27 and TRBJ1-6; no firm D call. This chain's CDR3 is CASSLRADVISPLHF. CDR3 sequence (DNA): TGTGCCAGCAGTTTGAGGGCGGACGTTATATCACCCCTCCACTTT.